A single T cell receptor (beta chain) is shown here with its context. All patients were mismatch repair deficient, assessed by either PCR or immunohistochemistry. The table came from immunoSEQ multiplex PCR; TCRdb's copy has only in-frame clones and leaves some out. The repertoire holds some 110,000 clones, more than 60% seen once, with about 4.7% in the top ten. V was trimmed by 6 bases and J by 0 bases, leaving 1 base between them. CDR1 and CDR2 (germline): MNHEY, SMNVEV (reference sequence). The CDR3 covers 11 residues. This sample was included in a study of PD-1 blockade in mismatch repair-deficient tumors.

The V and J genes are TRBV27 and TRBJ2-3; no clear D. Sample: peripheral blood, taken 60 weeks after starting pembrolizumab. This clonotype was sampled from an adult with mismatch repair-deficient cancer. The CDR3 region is CASSSTDTQYF. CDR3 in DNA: TGTGCCAGCAGCAGCACAGATACGCAGTATTTT.